This TCR beta chain emerged from a study of OX40 agonist ivuxolimab in advanced cancers. With regard to this clone: Its antigen remains unidentified.

Measured with immunoSEQ multiplex PCR; TCRdb has only the in-frame clones, and not every one. The repertoire holds tens of thousands of clones, with 75% to 95% as singletons. Notes on the study in general: CD8+ T cells were the subset that, on average, had more expanded clones than CD4+. Clonal expansion among partial responders at 0.1-3.0 mg/kg ranked near the lowest.

The TCR was taken from an adult with an advanced solid tumor such as melanoma, head and neck, liver or kidney cancer. The specimen comprised CD4+ or CD8+ T cells sorted from blood, sampled in a trial of the OX40 agonist ivuxolimab.

CDR3 loop: CASTGSSYEQYF. The CDR3, as DNA: TGTGCCAGCACGGGTAGCTCCTACGAGCAGTACTTC. This chain joins TRBV27 and TRBJ2-7; D not certain. The CDR3 totals 12 residues. Germline lookup yields CDR1 MNHEY and CDR2 SMNVEV (reference sequence). The V end was cut by 7 bases, the J end by 0 bases, with 7 bases between.